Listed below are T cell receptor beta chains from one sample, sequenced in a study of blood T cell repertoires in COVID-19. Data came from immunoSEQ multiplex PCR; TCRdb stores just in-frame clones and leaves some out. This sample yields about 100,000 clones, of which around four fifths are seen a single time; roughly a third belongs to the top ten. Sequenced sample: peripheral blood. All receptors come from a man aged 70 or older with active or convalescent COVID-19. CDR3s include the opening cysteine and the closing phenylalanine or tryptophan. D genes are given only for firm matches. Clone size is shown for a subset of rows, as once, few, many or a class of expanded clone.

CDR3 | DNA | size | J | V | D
CASSLWGGGSSYNEQFF | TGTGCCAGCAGCTTATGGGGCGGGGGGAGCTCCTACAATGAGCAGTTCTTC | NA | TRBJ2-1 | TRBV7-2 | TRBD2
CATSGFKREEQFF | TGTGCCACCAGTGGTTTCAAGCGTGAGGAGCAGTTCTTC | NA | TRBJ2-1 | TRBV24-1 | NA
CASRAGVVETEAFF | TGTGCCAGCAGGGCAGGGGTGGTCGAGACTGAAGCTTTCTTT | NA | TRBJ1-1 | TRBV6-4 | NA
CASGTGTGVDEQYF | TGTGCTAGTGGAACCGGGACAGGGGTAGACGAGCAGTACTTC | NA | TRBJ2-7 | TRBV12-5 | TRBD1
CASSGQSFRTIYNEQFF | TGTGCCAGCAGCGGCCAGTCATTTCGGACTATCTACAATGAGCAGTTCTTC | NA | TRBJ2-1 | TRBV9 | NA
CASRVGGQGGKGNQPQHF | TGCGCCAGCAGGGTGGGGGGACAGGGAGGTAAGGGCAATCAGCCCCAGCATTTT | once | TRBJ1-5 | TRBV10-1 | TRBD1
CASSLRDSGNTIYF | TGTGCCAGCAGTCTCAGGGACTCGGGAAACACCATATATTTT | NA | TRBJ1-3 | TRBV2 | NA
CASSSHREGTQYF | TGTGCCAGCAGTTCCCACAGGGAGGGTACGCAGTATTTT | NA | TRBJ2-3 | TRBV27 | NA
CATAPGLGGTQYF | TGTGCCACCGCTCCGGGACTTGGGGGGACCCAGTACTTC | NA | TRBJ2-5 | TRBV24-1 | NA
CASKGHIPNYEQYF | TGTGCCAGCAAGGGACATATCCCTAACTACGAGCAGTACTTC | NA | TRBJ2-7 | TRBV21-1 | NA
CASSRATYEQYF | TGTGCCAGCAGCCGAGCTACCTACGAGCAGTACTTC | few | TRBJ2-7 | TRBV14 | NA
CASSPWEGFDEQYF | TGTGCCAGCAGCCCCTGGGAGGGTTTCGACGAGCAGTACTTC | few | TRBJ2-7 | TRBV6-5 | TRBD2
CASSTRTSGTGELFF | TGCGCCAGCAGCACTCGGACTAGCGGCACCGGGGAGCTGTTTTTT | few | TRBJ2-2 | TRBV4-3 | TRBD2
CASSPGLETQYF | TGTGCCAGCTCACCAGGCTTAGAGACCCAGTACTTC | NA | TRBJ2-5 | TRBV18 | NA
CASSLRGPYEQYF | TGTGCCAGCAGCTTAAGGGGCCCCTACGAGCAGTACTTC | NA | TRBJ2-7 | TRBV5-4 | NA
CASKGVDQPQHF | TGTGCCAGCAAAGGGGTGGATCAGCCCCAGCATTTT | NA | TRBJ1-5 | TRBV12-3/TRBV12-4 | NA